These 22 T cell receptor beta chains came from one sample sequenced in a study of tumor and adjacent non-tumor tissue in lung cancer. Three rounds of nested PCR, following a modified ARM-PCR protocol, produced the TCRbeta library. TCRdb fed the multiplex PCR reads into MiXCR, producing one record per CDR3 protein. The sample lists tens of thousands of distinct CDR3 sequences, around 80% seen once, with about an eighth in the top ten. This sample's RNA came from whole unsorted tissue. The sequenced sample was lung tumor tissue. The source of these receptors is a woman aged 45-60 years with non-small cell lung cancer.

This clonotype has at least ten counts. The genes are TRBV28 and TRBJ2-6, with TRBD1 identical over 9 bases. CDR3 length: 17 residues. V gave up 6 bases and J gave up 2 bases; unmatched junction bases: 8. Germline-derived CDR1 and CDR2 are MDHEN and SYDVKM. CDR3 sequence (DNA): TGTGCCAGCAGCCCTGGGACAGGGCGACCTGGGGCCAACGTCCTGACTTTC. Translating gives CASSPGTGRPGANVLTF.

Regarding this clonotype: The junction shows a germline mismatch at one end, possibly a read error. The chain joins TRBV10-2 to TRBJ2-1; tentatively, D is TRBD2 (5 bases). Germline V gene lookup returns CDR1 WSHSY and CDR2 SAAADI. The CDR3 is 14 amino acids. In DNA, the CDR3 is TGCACCAGCAGTTCGAGTGGACGGGGAAATGAGCAGTTCTTC. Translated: CTSSSSGRGNEQFF.

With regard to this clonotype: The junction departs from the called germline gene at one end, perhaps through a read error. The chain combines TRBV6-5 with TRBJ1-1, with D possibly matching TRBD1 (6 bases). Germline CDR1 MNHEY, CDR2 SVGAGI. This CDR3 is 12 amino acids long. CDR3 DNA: TGTGCAAGCAGTCGCAGGGGAAATGGAGCTTTCTTT. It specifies CASSRRGNGAFF.

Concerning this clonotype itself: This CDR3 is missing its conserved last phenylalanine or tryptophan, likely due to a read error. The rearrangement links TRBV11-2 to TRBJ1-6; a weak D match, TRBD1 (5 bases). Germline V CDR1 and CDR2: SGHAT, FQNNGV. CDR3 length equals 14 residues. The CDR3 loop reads CACSLDSGQSPLHS. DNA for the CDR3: TGTGCCTGCAGCTTAGATTCAGGGCAATCACCCCTCCACTCT.

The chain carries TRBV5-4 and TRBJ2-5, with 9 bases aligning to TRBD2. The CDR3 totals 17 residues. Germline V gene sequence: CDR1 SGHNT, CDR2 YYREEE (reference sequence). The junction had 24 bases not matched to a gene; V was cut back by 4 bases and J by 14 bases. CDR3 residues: CASSTTGTSSFVETYYF. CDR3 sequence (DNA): TGTGCCAGCAGCACCACCGGGACTAGCTCCTTTGTTGAGACCTACTACTTC.

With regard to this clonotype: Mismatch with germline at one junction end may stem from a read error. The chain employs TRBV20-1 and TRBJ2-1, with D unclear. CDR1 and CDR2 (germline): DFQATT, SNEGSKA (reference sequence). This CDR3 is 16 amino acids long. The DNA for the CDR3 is TGCAGTGCTAGAGATCGCGGCGCTCGATCGTACAATAAGCAGTTCTTC. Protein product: CSARDRGARSYNKQFF.

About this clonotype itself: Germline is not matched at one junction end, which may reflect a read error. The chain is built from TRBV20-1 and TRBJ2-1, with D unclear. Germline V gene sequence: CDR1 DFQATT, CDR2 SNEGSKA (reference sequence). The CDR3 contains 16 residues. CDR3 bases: TGCTGTGCTAGAGATCGCGGCGCCCGATCCTACAAAGAGCAGTTCTTC. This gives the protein CCARDRGARSYKEQFF.

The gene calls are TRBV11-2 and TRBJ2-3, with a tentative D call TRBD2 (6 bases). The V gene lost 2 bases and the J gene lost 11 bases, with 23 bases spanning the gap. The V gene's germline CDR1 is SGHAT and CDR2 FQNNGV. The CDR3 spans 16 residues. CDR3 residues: CASSLRAGCSTGKQYF. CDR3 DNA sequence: TGTGCCAGCAGCTTACGGGCGGGATGCTCCACAGGTAAGCAGTATTTT.

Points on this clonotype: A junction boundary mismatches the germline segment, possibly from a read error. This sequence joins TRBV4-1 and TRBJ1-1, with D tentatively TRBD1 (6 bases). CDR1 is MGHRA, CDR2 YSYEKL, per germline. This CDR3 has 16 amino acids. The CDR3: CASSQDRYRANTEVLF. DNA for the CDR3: TGCGCCAGCAGCCAAGATCGCTACAGGGCGAACACTGAAGTTCTCTTT.

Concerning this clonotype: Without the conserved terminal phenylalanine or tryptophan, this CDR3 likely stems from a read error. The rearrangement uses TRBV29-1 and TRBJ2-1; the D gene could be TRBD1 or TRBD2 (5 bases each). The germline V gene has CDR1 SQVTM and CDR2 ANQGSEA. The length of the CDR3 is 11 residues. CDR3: CNVDTRDLQFL. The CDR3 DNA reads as TGCAACGTTGACACCCGGGACCTCCAGTTCTTA.

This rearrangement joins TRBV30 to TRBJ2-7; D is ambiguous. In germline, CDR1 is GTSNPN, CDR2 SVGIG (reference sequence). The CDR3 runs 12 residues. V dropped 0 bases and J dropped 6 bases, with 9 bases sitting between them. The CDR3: CAWSVLASEQYF. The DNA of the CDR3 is TGTGCCTGGAGTGTACTTGCGAGCGAGCAGTACTTC.

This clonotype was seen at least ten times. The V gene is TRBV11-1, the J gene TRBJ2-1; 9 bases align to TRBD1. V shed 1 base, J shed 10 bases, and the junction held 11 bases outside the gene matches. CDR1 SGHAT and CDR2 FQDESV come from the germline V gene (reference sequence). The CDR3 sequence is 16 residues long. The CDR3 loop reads CASSLGGTGNVDEQFF. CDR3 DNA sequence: TGTGCCAGCAGCTTAGGTGGGACAGGGAACGTCGACGAGCAGTTCTTC.

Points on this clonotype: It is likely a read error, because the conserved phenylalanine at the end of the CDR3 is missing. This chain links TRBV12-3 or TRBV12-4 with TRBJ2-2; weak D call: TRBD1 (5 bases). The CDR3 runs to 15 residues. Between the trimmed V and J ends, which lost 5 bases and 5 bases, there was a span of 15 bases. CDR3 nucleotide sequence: TGTGCCAGCAGTGGACATGGGGCTGTGACCGGGGAGCTGTTTTAT. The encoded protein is CASSGHGAVTGELFY.

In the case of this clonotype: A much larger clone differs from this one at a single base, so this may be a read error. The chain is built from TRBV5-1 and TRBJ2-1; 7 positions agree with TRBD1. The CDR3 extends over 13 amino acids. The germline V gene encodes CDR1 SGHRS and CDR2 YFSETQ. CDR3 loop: CASSLQGENEHFF. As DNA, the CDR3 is TGCGCCAGCAGCTTGCAGGGGGAGAATGAGCACTTCTTC.

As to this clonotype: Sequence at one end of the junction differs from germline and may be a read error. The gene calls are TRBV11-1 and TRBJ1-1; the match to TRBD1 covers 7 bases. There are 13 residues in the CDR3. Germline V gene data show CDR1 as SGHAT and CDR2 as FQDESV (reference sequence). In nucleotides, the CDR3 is TGTGCCAGCAACAAGACAGGGAACGCTGAAGCTTTCTTT. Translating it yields CASNKTGNAEAFF.

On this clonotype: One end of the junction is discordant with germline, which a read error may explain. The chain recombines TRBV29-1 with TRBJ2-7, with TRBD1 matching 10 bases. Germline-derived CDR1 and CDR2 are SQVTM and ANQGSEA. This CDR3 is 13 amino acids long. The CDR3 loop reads CNVGGQGSYEQYF. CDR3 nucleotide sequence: TGCAACGTTGGGGGACAGGGGTCTTACGAACAGTATTTC.

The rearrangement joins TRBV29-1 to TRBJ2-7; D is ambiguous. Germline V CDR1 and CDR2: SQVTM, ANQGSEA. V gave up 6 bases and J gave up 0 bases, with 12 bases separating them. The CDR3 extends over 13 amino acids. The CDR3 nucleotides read TGCAGCGTCCGCTCGCCCAGCTCCTACGAGCAGTACTTC. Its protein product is CSVRSPSSYEQYF.

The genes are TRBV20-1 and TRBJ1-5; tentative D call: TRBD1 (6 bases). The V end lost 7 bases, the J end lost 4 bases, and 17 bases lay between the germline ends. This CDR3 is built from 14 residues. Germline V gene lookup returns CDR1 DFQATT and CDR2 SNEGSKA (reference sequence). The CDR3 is CSGQRLQGNQPQHF. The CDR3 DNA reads TGCAGTGGTCAAAGACTCCAGGGGAATCAGCCCCAGCATTTT.

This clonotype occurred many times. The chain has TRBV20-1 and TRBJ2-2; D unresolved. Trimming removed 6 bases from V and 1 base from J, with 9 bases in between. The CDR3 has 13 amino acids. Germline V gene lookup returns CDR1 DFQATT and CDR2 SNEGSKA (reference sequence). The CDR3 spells CSAAVGNTGELFF. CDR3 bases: TGCAGTGCCGCCGTGGGGAACACCGGGGAGCTGTTTTTT.

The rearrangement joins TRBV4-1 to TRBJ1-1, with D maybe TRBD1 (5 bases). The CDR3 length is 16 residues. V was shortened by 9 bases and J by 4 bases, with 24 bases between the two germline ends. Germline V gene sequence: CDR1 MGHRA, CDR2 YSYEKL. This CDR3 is CARSQDLYRLGTEAFF. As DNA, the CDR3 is TGCGCCAGAAGTCAAGATCTCTACAGGCTCGGCACTGAAGCTTTCTTT.

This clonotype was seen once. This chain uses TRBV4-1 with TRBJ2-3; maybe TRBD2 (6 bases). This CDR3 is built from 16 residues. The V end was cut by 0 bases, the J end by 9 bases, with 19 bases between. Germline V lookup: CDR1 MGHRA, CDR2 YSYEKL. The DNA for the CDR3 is TGCGCCAGCAGCCAAGATCCGGTAGCGGTCGTAGAAACGCAGTATTTT. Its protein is CASSQDPVAVVETQYF.

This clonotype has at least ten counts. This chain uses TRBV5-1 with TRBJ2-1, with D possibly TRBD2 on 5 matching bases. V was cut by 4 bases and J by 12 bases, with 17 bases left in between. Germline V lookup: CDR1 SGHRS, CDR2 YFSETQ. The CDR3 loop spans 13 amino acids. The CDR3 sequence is CASSTQPASLQFF. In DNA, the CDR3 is TGCGCCAGCAGCACTCAACCGGCTAGCTTGCAGTTCTTC.